This T cell receptor beta chain comes out of a study of spatial heterogeneity in lung cancer. Study-wide context: Averaged across combinations, each unique TCR and UMI pairing appeared more than ten times in raw reads, which were uncorrected.

In TCRdb, the 5' RACE reads were re-called with MiXCR into one record per CDR3 protein. The sample lists approximately 15,000 distinct CDR3 sequences; roughly 3.9% were seen once. Time point reported: sample taken at primary tumor resection. The approximately 77 donors had untreated early-stage non-small cell lung cancer. The sequenced material consisted of unsorted whole RNA from tumor, nontumor lung or frozen PBMC. Trimming took 6 bases from V and 2 from J; bases not matched to a gene: 6. The CDR3 is 16 residues long. Germline V gene lookup returns CDR1 SGHDT and CDR2 YYEEEE. Of note for this clonotype: This beta chain is a stray sequence in a library constructed for alpha chains; its clone size is not meaningful.

The sample was normal lung tissue next to the tumor, taken at surgery. This clonotype was sampled from a male donor with early-stage non-small cell lung cancer. This rearrangement joins TRBV5-6 to TRBJ2-6; 9 nucleotides align to TRBD1. CDR3 region: CASKGQGQTGANVLTF. The CDR3 nucleotides are TGTGCCAGCAAAGGACAGGGGCAAACTGGGGCCAACGTCCTGACTTTC.